The present T cell receptor (beta chain) was sequenced within a study of early stage breast cancer tumors. In the study overall: Samples were sequenced at about 10-fold average coverage.

The CDR3 has 13 residues. J was trimmed by 15 bases and V by 0 bases; bases with no gene match: 6. Looked up from germline, CDR1 is SGHRS and CDR2 is YFSETQ. TCRdb's table, derived via immunoSEQ multiplex PCR, lists solely in-frame clones and lacks some. The sample includes 25,000 to 35,000 clones, 80% of them seen just once. Overall study results and limits: Tumor and normal breast were distinguished via blood comparison in about 90% of the 16 patients.

Of note for this clone: Its antigen remains unknown.

The receptor's source is a person in their sixties or seventies with breast cancer. The sequenced sample was blood. The chain recombines TRBV5-1 with TRBJ2-1; 10 positions match TRBD2. In nucleotides, the CDR3 is TGCGCCAGCAGCTTGGAGGCTAGCGGGAGCATGTTCTTC. This codes for CASSLEASGSMFF.